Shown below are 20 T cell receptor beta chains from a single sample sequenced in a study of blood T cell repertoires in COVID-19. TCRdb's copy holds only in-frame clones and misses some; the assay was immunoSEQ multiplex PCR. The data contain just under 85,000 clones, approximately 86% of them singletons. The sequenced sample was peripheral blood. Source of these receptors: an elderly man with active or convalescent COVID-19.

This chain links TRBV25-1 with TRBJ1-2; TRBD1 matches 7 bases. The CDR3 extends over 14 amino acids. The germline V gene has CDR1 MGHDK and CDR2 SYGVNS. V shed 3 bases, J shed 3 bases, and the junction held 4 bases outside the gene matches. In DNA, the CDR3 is TGTGCCAGCAGTGACCCCACAGGGGACTATGGCTACACCTTC. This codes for CASSDPTGDYGYTF.

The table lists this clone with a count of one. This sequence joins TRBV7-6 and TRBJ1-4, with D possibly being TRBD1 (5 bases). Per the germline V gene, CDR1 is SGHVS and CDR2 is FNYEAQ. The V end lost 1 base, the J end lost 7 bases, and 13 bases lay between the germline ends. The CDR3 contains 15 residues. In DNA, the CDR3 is TGTGCCAGCAGCTTAGGCGCAGGGCGTTTTGAAAAACTGTTTTTT. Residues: CASSLGAGRFEKLFF.

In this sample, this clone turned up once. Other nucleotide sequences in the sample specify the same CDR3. In nucleotides, the CDR3 is TGTGCCAGCAGTTTATCGGGTAGCACAGATACGCAGTATTTT. This gives the protein CASSLSGSTDTQYF. The rearrangement joins TRBV28 to TRBJ2-3; D not certain. V shed 1 base and J shed 0 bases, with 5 bases lying between them. Germline lookup yields CDR1 MDHEN and CDR2 SYDVKM. The CDR3 is 14 residues long.

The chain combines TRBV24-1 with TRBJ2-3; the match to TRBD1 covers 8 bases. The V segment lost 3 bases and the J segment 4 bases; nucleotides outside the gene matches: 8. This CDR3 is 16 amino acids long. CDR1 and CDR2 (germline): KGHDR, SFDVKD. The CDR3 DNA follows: TGTGCCACCAGTGATGGAGGACAGGGTCGCGCAGATACGCAGTATTTT. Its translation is CATSDGGQGRADTQYF.

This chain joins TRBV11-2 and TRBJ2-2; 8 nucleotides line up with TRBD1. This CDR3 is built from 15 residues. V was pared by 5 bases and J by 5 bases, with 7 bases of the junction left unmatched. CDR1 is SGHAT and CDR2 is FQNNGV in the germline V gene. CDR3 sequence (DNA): TGTGCCAGCAGCCCACGACAGGGGACTACCGGGGAGCTGTTTTTT. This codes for CASSPRQGTTGELFF.

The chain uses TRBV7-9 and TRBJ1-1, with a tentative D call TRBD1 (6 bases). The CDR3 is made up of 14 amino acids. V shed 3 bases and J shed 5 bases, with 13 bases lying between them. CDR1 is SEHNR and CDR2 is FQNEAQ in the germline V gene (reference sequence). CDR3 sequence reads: CASSFLQGVTEAFF. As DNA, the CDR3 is TGTGCCAGCAGCTTCTTACAGGGAGTAACTGAAGCTTTCTTT. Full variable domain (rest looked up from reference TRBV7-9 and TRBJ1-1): DTGVSQNPRHKITKRGQNVTFRCDPISEHNRLYWYRQTLGQGPEFLTYFQNEAQLEKSRLLSDRFSAERPKGSFSTLEIQRTEQGDSAMYLCASSFLQGVTEAFFGQGTRLTVV.

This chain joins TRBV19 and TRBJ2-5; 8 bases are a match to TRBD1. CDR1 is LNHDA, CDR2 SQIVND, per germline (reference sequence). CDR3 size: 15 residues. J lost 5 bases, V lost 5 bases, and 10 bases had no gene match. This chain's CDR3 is CASSGHGQGTETQYF. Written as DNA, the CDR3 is TGTGCCAGTAGTGGCCACGGACAGGGAACCGAGACCCAGTACTTC.

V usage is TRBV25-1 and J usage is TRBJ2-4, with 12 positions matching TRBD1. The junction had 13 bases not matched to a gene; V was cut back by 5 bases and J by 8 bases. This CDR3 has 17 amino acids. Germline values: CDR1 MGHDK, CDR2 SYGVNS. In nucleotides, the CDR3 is TGTGCCAGCAGTAACTACCGGGACAGGGGGCGTGCAGACATTCAGTACTTC. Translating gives CASSNYRDRGRADIQYF.

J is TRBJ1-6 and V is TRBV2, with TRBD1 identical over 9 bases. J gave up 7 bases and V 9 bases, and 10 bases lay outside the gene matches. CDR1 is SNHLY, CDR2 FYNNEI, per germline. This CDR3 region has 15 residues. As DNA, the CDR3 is TGTGCCAGTACGAGAACAGGACAGGGGAATTCACCCCTCCACTTT. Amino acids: CASTRTGQGNSPLHF.

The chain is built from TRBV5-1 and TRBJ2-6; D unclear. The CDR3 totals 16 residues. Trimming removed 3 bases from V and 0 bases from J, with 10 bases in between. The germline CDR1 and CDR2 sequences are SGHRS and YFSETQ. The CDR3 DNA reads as TGCGCCAGCAGCTACGACACAAACTCTGGGGCCAACGTCCTGACTTTC. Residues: CASSYDTNSGANVLTF.

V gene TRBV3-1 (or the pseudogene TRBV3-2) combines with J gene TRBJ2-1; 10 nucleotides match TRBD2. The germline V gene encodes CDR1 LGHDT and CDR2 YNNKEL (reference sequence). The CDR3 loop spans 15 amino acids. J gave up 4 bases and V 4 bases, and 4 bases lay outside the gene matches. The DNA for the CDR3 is TGTGCCAGCAGCCCTATAGCGGGAGGATACAATGAGCAGTTCTTC. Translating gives CASSPIAGGYNEQFF.

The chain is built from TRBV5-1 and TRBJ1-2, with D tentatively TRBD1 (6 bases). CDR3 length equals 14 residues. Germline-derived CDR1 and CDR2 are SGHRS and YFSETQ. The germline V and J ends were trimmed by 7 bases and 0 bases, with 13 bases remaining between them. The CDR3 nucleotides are TGCGCCAGCCGGACAGCCCCTACTAACTATGGCTACACCTTC. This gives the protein CASRTAPTNYGYTF.

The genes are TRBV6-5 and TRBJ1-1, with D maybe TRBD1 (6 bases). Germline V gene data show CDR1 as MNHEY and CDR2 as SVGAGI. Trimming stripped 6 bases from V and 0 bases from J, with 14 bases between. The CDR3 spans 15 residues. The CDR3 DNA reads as TGTGCCAGCAGATGGGGTTCAGGGGTGAACACTGAAGCTTTCTTT. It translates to CASRWGSGVNTEAFF.

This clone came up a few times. CDR3 region: CASSQTNPGELFF. The CDR3 DNA follows: TGTGCCAGCAGTCAGACTAATCCCGGGGAGCTGTTTTTT. The V call is TRBV6-6, the J call TRBJ2-2, with D possibly being TRBD2 (5 bases). Deletions cut 5 bases from V and 6 bases from J, with 10 bases between. The germline V gene has CDR1 MNHNY and CDR2 SVGAGI (reference sequence). CDR3 length: 13 amino acids.

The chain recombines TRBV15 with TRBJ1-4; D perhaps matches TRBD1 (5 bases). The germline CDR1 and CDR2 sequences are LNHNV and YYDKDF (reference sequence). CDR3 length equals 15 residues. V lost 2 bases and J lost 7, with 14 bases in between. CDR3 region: CATSRNVRVAEKLFF. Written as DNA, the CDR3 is TGTGCCACCAGCAGAAATGTCAGGGTTGCTGAAAAACTGTTTTTT.

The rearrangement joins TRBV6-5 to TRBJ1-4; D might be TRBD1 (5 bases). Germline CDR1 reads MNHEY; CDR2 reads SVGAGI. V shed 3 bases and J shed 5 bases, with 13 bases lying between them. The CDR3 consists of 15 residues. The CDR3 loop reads CASSYTTEVNEKLFF. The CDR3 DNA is TGTGCCAGCAGTTATACGACAGAAGTGAATGAAAAACTGTTTTTT.

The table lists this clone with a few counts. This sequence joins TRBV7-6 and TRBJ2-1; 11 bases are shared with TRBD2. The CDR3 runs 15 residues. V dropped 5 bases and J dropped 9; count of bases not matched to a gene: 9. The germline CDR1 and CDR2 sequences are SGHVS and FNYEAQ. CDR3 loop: CASSLDSGGAFEQFF. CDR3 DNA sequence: TGTGCCAGCAGCCTCGATAGCGGGGGGGCCTTTGAGCAGTTCTTC.

The CDR3 reads CASSQDLLAGFNEQFF. The CDR3 nucleotides read TGTGCCAGCAGCCAAGATCTGCTAGCGGGGTTTAATGAGCAGTTCTTC. This chain connects TRBV4-2 to TRBJ2-1, with TRBD2 matching over 9 bases. V was clipped by 0 bases and J by 7 bases; unmatched bases: 7. The germline V gene has CDR1 LGHNA and CDR2 YNFKEQ. CDR3 length equals 16 residues.

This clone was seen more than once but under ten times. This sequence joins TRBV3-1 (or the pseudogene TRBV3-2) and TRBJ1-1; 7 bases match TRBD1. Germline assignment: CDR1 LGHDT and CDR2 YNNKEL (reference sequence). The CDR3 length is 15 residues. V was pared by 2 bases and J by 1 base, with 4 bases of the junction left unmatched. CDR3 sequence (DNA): TGTGCCAGCAGCCAATTTCGGACAGGGAACACTGAAGCTTTCTTT. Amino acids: CASSQFRTGNTEAFF.

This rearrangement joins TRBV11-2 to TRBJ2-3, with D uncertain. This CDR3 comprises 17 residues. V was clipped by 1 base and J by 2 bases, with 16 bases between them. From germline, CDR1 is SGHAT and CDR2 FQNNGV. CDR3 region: CASSLVGSAPNTDTQYF. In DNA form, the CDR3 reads TGTGCCAGCAGCTTAGTTGGCAGCGCGCCGAACACAGATACGCAGTATTTT.